The clone carrying this T cell receptor (beta chain) was seen ten or more times. The data belong to a study of low-dose radiotherapy and immunotherapy resistance in tumors. Background on the study: Intravenous ipilimumab 1 mg/kg every six weeks was given with nivolumab 240 mg every two weeks.

Gene-specific TRAV and TRBV primers were used for first-strand cDNA, covering alpha and beta chains. TCRs were amplified for about 18 PCR cycles with a constant-region primer and V-primer adapter. TCRdb re-called the reads with MiXCR, one entry per CDR3 protein. The data hold some 82,000 distinct CDR3 sequences, with 15% to 20% observed a single time. This CDR3 comprises 15 residues. The time point: before trial treatment. The V and J genes are TRBV21-1 and TRBJ2-1; the D call of TRBD2 is as the table states it, not checked on the DNA. TRBV21-1 is designated a pseudogene. This TCR was recovered from a male donor with prostate cancer. The input for sequencing was PBMCs, taken before treatment. The CDR3 is CASSKLGPSYNEQFF. DNA of the CDR3: TGTGCCAGCAGCAAATTAGGGCCGTCCTACAATGAGCAGTTCTTC.